In its sample, the clone carrying this TCR beta chain was seen a few times. All donors were healthy, and all were Caucasian. The sample belongs to a study of identical twins. TCRdb re-called the 5' RACE reads through MiXCR, storing one row per CDR3 protein. There are approximately 550,000 distinct CDR3 sequences in the sample; around 20% occur only once, and around 0.48% lies in the top ten. From germline, CDR1 is DFQATT and CDR2 SNEGSKA (reference sequence). The CDR3 totals 12 residues. The V end was cut by 4 bases, the J end by 7 bases, with 8 bases between. These same records also appear under a second study, on yellow fever vaccine responses in identical twins.

The sample consisted of CD4+ T cells sorted from blood. The sequence came from a woman between 18 and 29 years old in good health. This chain connects TRBV20-1 to TRBJ1-6; no definite D call. The CDR3 DNA is TGCAGTGCTAAAAGGGCAAATTCACCCCTCCACTTT. Translating it yields CSAKRANSPLHF.